This record looks at one T cell receptor (beta chain) sequence and its context. This table comes from immunoSEQ multiplex PCR, and its TCRdb copy is limited to in-frame clones, with some not included. Of some 120,000 clones listed, around 63% are singletons. This entry is derived from a study of blood T cell repertoires in COVID-19. Background on the study: Sources were T cells, B-cell-depleted T cells, or PBMCs; the material itself was cDNA or gDNA.

The CDR3 contains 12 residues. V lost 2 bases and J lost 6, with 8 bases in between. The chain links TRBV12-3 or TRBV12-4 to TRBJ2-7; D call uncertain. What was sequenced was peripheral blood. The sequence came from a woman in her 70s with acute or convalescent COVID-19. The CDR3 region has the DNA TGTGCCAGCAGTTTAAGAGGAGTCGAGCAGTACTTC. It yields the protein CASSLRGVEQYF.